These 7 T cell receptor beta chains share one sample of origin, sequenced in a study of identical twins. TCRdb re-called the 5' RACE reads through MiXCR, storing one row per CDR3 protein. The sample contains fewer than 500,000 distinct CDR3 sequences, approximately 24% of which appear only once. The same data also went into a second study, on T cells expressing NK-cell markers.

Source material: CD4+ T cells sorted from blood. The receptors were gathered from a woman younger than 35 in good health.

This clonotype was observed a handful of times. V usage is TRBV7-2 and J usage is TRBJ2-1; D ambiguous. Germline V lookup: CDR1 SGHTA, CDR2 FQGNSA. The V end was cut by 8 bases, the J end by 0 bases, with 11 bases between. The CDR3 runs 14 residues. CDR3 amino acids: CASSPHISYNEQFF. CDR3 DNA: TGTGCCAGCTCTCCCCATATCTCCTACAATGAGCAGTTCTTC. Variable domain in full (rest from reference TRBV7-2 and TRBJ2-1): GAGVSQSPSNKVTEKGKDVELRCDPISGHTALYWYRQSLGQGLEFLIYFQGNSAPDKSGLPSDRFSAERTGGSVSTLTIQRTQQEDSAVYLCASSPHISYNEQFFGPGTRLTVL.

This clonotype turned up a few times. The chain couples TRBV5-1 to TRBJ2-3, with 11 nucleotides matching TRBD2. Germline V lookup: CDR1 SGHRS, CDR2 YFSETQ. CDR3 length: 17 residues. Unmatched junction bases numbered 9, after V lost 4 bases and J lost 2 bases. In DNA form, the CDR3 reads TGCGCCAGCAGCCTTAGCGGGAGGGGAATTAACACAGATACGCAGTATTTT. As protein: CASSLSGRGINTDTQYF.

This sequence joins TRBV6-5 and TRBJ1-4; D possibly corresponds to TRBD1 (6 bases). Germline CDR1 MNHEY, CDR2 SVGAGI. Trimming removed 4 bases from V and 5 bases from J, with 17 bases in between. This CDR3 is 16 amino acids long. CDR3 protein: CASSLTGAGWNEKLFF. The CDR3 region has the DNA TGTGCCAGCAGTTTAACGGGGGCAGGGTGGAATGAAAAACTGTTTTTT.

This clonotype has a count of ten or more. DNA for the CDR3: TGTGCCAGCAGCCCGCGTGGCTATGGCTACACCTTC. Translated: CASSPRGYGYTF. V is TRBV11-3 and J is TRBJ1-2; D is unresolved. V was cut by 5 bases and J by 4 bases, with 8 bases left in between. CDR1 and CDR2 from the germline V gene are SGHNT and YENEEA. The CDR3 sequence is 12 residues long. Full variable domain (outside the CDR3, taken from reference TRBV11-3 and TRBJ1-2): EAGVVQSPRYKIIEKKQPVAFWCNPISGHNTLYWYLQNLGQGPELLIRYENEEAVDDSQLPKDRFSAERLKGVDSTLKIQPAELGDSAVYLCASSPRGYGYTFGSGTRLTVV.

This clonotype has just a few counts. The V gene is TRBV10-3, the J gene TRBJ1-1; D not certain. There are 16 residues in the CDR3. Germline CDR1 is ENHRY and CDR2 is SYGVKD. Trimming took 2 bases from V and 1 from J, leaving 14 bases between them. CDR3 protein: CAISELPWEANTEAFF. Here the CDR3 DNA reads TGTGCCATCAGTGAGCTTCCCTGGGAGGCGAACACTGAAGCTTTCTTT.

This CDR3 reads CAWSPTGRAFF. CDR3 DNA sequence: TGTGCCTGGAGCCCGACAGGGAGAGCTTTCTTT. The V and J genes are TRBV30 and TRBJ1-1; 7 bases are a match to TRBD1. Germline V gives CDR1 GTSNPN, CDR2 SVGIG (reference sequence). CDR3 length: 11 residues. J was trimmed by 10 bases and V by 3 bases; bases with no gene match: 5.

This rearrangement joins TRBV27 to TRBJ2-3; D remains unclear. Trimming took 1 base from V and 1 from J, leaving 18 bases between them. Germline assignment: CDR1 MNHEY and CDR2 SMNVEV (reference sequence). The CDR3 contains 18 residues. The CDR3 DNA is TGTGCCAGCAGTTTATTCTTCCCGTCTGGGGTGGGCACAGATACGCAGTATTTT. Translation gives CASSLFFPSGVGTDTQYF.